This TCR beta chain was identified during a study of response to subunit inactivated influenza vaccine. TCRdb reprocessed the RT-PCR reads via MiXCR and lists one record per CDR3 protein. The table has more than 550,000 distinct CDR3 sequences, around 11% seen once; the top ten hold more than 9.5%. This clonotype was counted only a few times. Germline V gene data show CDR1 as SGHTA and CDR2 as FQGNSA. Trimming took 2 bases from V and 0 from J, leaving 13 bases between them. This CDR3 has 16 residues. This same sample was also part of a study on T cells expressing NK-cell markers. That source adds: Researchers built TCR beta cDNA using 5'RACE template switching with UMIs. Several experiments confined sorting to alpha-beta TCR T cells with an anti-gamma-delta TCR antibody.

The gene calls are TRBV7-2 and TRBJ1-1; possibly TRBD1 for D (5 bases). This specimen consisted of PBMCs from blood, obtained on the day of vaccination. The sequence was collected from a middle-aged man who received an inactivated influenza vaccine. CDR3: CASSLSQGFMNTEAFF. Written as DNA, the CDR3 is TGTGCCAGCAGCTTATCCCAGGGCTTCATGAACACTGAAGCTTTCTTT.